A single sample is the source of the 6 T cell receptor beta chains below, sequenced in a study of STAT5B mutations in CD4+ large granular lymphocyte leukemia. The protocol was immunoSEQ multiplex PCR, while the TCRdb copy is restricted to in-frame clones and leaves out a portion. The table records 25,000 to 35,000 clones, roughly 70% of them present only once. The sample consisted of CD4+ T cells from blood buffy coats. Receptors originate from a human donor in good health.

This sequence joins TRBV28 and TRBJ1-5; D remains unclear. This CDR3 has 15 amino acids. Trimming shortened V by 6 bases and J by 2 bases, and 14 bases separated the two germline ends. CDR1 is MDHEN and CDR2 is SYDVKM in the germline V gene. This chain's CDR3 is CASSAGRNRNQPQHF. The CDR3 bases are TGTGCCAGCAGCGCGGGCAGGAACCGCAATCAGCCCCAGCATTTT.

CDR3: CASSMADYNSPLHF. The CDR3 region has the DNA TGCGCCAGCAGTATGGCGGACTATAATTCACCCCTCCACTTT. The chain uses TRBV10-2 and TRBJ1-6; no reliable D call. Germline CDR1 is WSHSY and CDR2 is SAAADI. The CDR3 is 14 amino acids. V was pared by 5 bases and J by 3 bases, with 8 bases between.

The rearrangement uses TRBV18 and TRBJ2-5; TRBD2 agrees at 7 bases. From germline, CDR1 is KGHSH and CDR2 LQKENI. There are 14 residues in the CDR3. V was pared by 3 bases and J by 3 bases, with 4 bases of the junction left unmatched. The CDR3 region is CASSPTAGEETQYF. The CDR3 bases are TGTGCCAGCTCACCGACGGCGGGAGAAGAGACCCAGTACTTC.

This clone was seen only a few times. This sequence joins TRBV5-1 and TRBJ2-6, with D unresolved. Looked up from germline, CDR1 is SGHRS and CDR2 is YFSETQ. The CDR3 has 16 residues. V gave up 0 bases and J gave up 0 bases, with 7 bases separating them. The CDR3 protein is CASSLAPISGANVLTF. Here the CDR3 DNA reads TGCGCCAGCAGCTTGGCCCCCATCTCTGGGGCCAACGTCCTGACTTTC.

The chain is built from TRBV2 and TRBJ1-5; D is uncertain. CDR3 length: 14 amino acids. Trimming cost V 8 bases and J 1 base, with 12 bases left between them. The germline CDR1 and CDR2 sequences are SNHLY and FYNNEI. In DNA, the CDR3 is TGTGCCAGCCGTGCGGACGGGAGCAATCAGCCCCAGCATTTT. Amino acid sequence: CASRADGSNQPQHF.

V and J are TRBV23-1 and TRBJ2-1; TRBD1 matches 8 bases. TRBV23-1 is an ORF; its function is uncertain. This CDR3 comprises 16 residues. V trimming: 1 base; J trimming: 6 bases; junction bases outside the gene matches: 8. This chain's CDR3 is CASSQCGQGLGNEQFF. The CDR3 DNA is TGCGCCAGCAGTCAATGCGGACAGGGCCTGGGCAATGAGCAGTTCTTC.